These 26 T cell receptor beta chains were all obtained from the same sample, sequenced in a study of blood T cell repertoires in COVID-19. Here immunoSEQ multiplex PCR was the method, and the copy in TCRdb shows in-frame clones only, minus some. The profile shows 53,000 or so clones, approximately 80% of them singletons. The sample taken for sequencing was peripheral blood. These receptors all stem from a man in his 70s with active or convalescent COVID-19.

The J gene is TRBJ1-1, the V gene TRBV20-1; D unclear. Trimming took off 6 bases at V and 7 bases at J, with 12 bases between the two ends. This CDR3 spans 11 amino acids. Germline V CDR1 and CDR2: DFQATT, SNEGSKA (reference sequence). The CDR3 DNA follows: TGCAGTGCCTTCAGGAACCTTGAAGCTTTCTTT. It translates to CSAFRNLEAFF.

The V call is TRBV19, the J call TRBJ1-1; TRBD1 might be the D (5 bases). Trimming took 5 bases from V and 1 from J, leaving 14 bases between them. Germline V gene data show CDR1 as LNHDA and CDR2 as SQIVND (reference sequence). The CDR3 loop spans 15 amino acids. The CDR3 is CASSLQGRSNTEAFF. CDR3 in DNA: TGTGCCAGTAGTTTGCAGGGTCGGTCGAACACTGAAGCTTTCTTT.

V gene TRBV19 combines with J gene TRBJ1-2; 9 bases line up with TRBD1. CDR3 length: 12 residues. CDR1 is LNHDA, CDR2 SQIVND, per germline (reference sequence). V gave up 8 bases and J gave up 4 bases; unmatched junction bases: 2. CDR3 bases: TGTGCCAGTGCGGACAGGGGCTATGGCTACACCTTC. Translation gives CASADRGYGYTF.

The chain employs TRBV6-5 and TRBJ2-5, with TRBD2 matching 9 bases. With 5 bases clipped from V and 7 bases from J, the junction kept 11 bases outside the gene matches. The CDR3 length is 15 residues. The germline V gene encodes CDR1 MNHEY and CDR2 SVGAGI. CDR3 sequence reads: CASSRTGTAGGTQYF. CDR3 coding DNA: TGTGCCAGCAGTCGAACTGGCACAGCGGGGGGGACCCAGTACTTC.

The J gene is TRBJ2-5, the V gene TRBV6-6, with D unclear. The CDR3 loop spans 13 amino acids. CDR1 is MNHNY, CDR2 SVGAGI, per germline (reference sequence). V lost 2 bases and J 4 bases, leaving 8 bases between the germline ends. This chain's CDR3 is CASSYGDPETQYF. The CDR3 region has the DNA TGTGCCAGCAGTTACGGAGACCCAGAGACCCAGTACTTC.

Written as DNA, the CDR3 is TGTGCCAGCAGTTTACCCGGGACTCGAGCCTACGAGCAGTACTTC. This sequence encodes CASSLPGTRAYEQYF. The chain carries TRBV28 and TRBJ2-7; weak D call: TRBD2 (6 bases). Between the trimmed V and J ends, which lost 2 bases and 2 bases, there was a span of 13 bases. This CDR3 is 15 amino acids long. Germline CDR1 reads MDHEN; CDR2 reads SYDVKM.

The chain couples TRBV28 to TRBJ1-5; 9 bases line up with TRBD1. The length of the CDR3 is 16 residues. The V segment lost 6 bases and the J segment 2 bases; nucleotides outside the gene matches: 8. CDR1 is MDHEN and CDR2 is SYDVKM in the germline V gene. CDR3 amino acids: CASSPRTGAGNQPQHF. CDR3 coding DNA: TGTGCCAGCAGCCCCCGGACAGGGGCAGGCAATCAGCCCCAGCATTTT.

V gene TRBV7-8 combines with J gene TRBJ2-4, with D perhaps TRBD2 (5 bases). Germline V gene sequence: CDR1 SGHVS, CDR2 FQNEAQ. Trimming stripped 2 bases from V and 8 bases from J, with 13 bases between. The CDR3 spans 14 residues. CDR3 in amino acids: CASSLPSTSDIQYF. The CDR3, as DNA: TGTGCCAGCAGCTTACCTAGTACTAGTGACATTCAGTACTTC.

This chain links TRBV19 with TRBJ1-2; perhaps TRBD1 as D (6 bases). With 2 bases removed from V and 4 bases from J, the gap between germline ends came to 14 bases. The V gene's germline CDR1 is LNHDA and CDR2 SQIVND (reference sequence). The CDR3 has 15 amino acids. The DNA of the CDR3 is TGTGCCAGTAGTATATCTATGACAGGCCGCTATGGCTACACCTTC. It encodes CASSISMTGRYGYTF. Supplemented by reference TRBV19 and TRBJ1-2, the full variable domain reads DGGITQSPKYLFRKEGQNVTLSCEQNLNHDAMYWYRQDPGQGLRLIYYSQIVNDFQKGDIAEGYSVSREKKESFPLTVTSAQKNPTAFYLCASSISMTGRYGYTFGSGTRLTVV.

This chain uses TRBV11-1 with TRBJ2-5; 10 positions agree with TRBD1. The germline gives CDR1 SGHAT, CDR2 FQDESV (reference sequence). The CDR3 sequence is 15 residues long. The V gene end was trimmed by 6 bases and the J gene end by 5 bases; junction bases not matched to a gene: 9. The CDR3 nucleotides are TGTGCCAGCAGGGGCGCCGGGACAGGGGATGAGACCCAGTACTTC. The encoded protein is CASRGAGTGDETQYF.

The chain recombines TRBV9 with TRBJ1-4; a possible D gene is TRBD1 (6 bases). V was pared by 2 bases and J by 4 bases, with 18 bases between. Germline lookup yields CDR1 SGDLS and CDR2 YYNGEE. The CDR3 totals 17 residues. The DNA of the CDR3 is TGTGCCAGCAGCGTCGGAACCGGGTTAGGGGGTAATGAAAAACTGTTTTTT. This sequence encodes CASSVGTGLGGNEKLFF.

The chain joins TRBV19 to TRBJ2-4; D is possibly TRBD2 (6 bases). CDR3 length: 19 amino acids. Per germline, CDR1 LNHDA and CDR2 SQIVND (reference sequence). Trimming stripped 1 base from V and 0 bases from J, with 19 bases between. The DNA for the CDR3 is TGTGCCAGTAGTATAGGCGGGGCCACGCGTTATCTAGCCAAAAACATTCAGTACTTC. This encodes CASSIGGATRYLAKNIQYF.

The chain couples TRBV24-1 to TRBJ2-3; D perhaps matches TRBD1 (6 bases). The V end lost 5 bases, the J end lost 0 bases, and 11 bases lay between the germline ends. Germline V gene lookup returns CDR1 KGHDR and CDR2 SFDVKD. The CDR3 spans 15 residues. In DNA, the CDR3 is TGTGCCACCAGTGCCGCACAGGGTAGCACAGATACGCAGTATTTT. It translates to CATSAAQGSTDTQYF.

The rearrangement joins TRBV14 to TRBJ2-3, with TRBD2 matching 15 bases. CDR1 is SGHDN, CDR2 FVKESK, per germline. Trimming cost V 4 bases and J 6 bases; bases outside gene matches: 8. This CDR3 comprises 17 residues. CDR3 protein: CASSPRGLAGGGDTQYF. The CDR3 DNA is TGTGCCAGCAGCCCCCGGGGACTAGCGGGAGGCGGGGATACGCAGTATTTT.

This clone was picked up a small number of times. CDR3 sequence: CASGLVQGAWYEQYF. CDR3 DNA: TGTGCTAGTGGTTTAGTACAGGGGGCTTGGTACGAGCAGTACTTC. The chain joins TRBV12-5 to TRBJ2-7, with 9 bases identical to TRBD1. The CDR3 is 15 amino acids. V shed 3 bases, J shed 4 bases, and the junction held 7 bases outside the gene matches. Germline CDR1 and CDR2: LGHNT and FRNRAP.

The sample holds a few counts of this clone. The chain combines TRBV5-6 with TRBJ2-3; TRBD1 matches 7 bases. CDR1 SGHDT and CDR2 YYEEEE come from the germline V gene. V was pared by 2 bases and J by 6 bases, with 6 bases of the junction left unmatched. The CDR3 is made up of 14 amino acids. CDR3 residues: CASSFQGGADTQYF. CDR3 sequence (DNA): TGTGCCAGCAGCTTTCAAGGGGGCGCGGATACGCAGTATTTT.

This clone has just a few counts. The chain has TRBV2 and TRBJ2-1; TRBD2 matches 12 bases. The CDR3 consists of 15 residues. Germline V gives CDR1 SNHLY, CDR2 FYNNEI. Losses at the gene ends were 5 bases for V and 2 bases for J; bases not matched to a gene: 1. CDR3 nucleotide sequence: TGTGCCAGCAGTAGACTAGCGGGGGCCTACAATGAGCAGTTCTTC. Residues: CASSRLAGAYNEQFF.

The J gene is TRBJ2-1, the V gene TRBV6-2 or TRBV6-3; unclear D gene. This CDR3 spans 11 amino acids. V lost 5 bases, J lost 15 bases, and 14 bases lay in between. Germline assignment: CDR1 MNHEY and CDR2 SVGEGT. For the CDR3, the DNA is TGTGCCAGCAGTGCCGGTCGTGTGCGGTTCTTC. Translated, it gives CASSAGRVRFF.

The V call is TRBV7-2, the J call TRBJ1-5, with 7 bases matching TRBD1. V lost 4 bases and J lost 2; bases outside the gene matches: 5. Germline CDR1 is SGHTA and CDR2 is FQGNSA. This CDR3 contains 15 residues. This chain's CDR3 is CASSSNRGGNQPQHF. Here the CDR3 DNA reads TGTGCCAGCAGCTCAAACAGGGGTGGCAATCAGCCCCAGCATTTT. Full variable domain (remainder filled in from reference TRBV7-2 and TRBJ1-5): GAGVSQSPSNKVTEKGKDVELRCDPISGHTALYWYRQSLGQGLEFLIYFQGNSAPDKSGLPSDRFSAERTGGSVSTLTIQRTQQEDSAVYLCASSSNRGGNQPQHFGDGTRLSIL.

The J gene is TRBJ1-2, the V gene TRBV24-1; TRBD1 aligns across 9 bases. The CDR3 contains 12 residues. Trimming took 6 bases from V and 8 from J; bases not matched to a gene: 3. CDR1 is KGHDR, CDR2 SFDVKD, per germline. CDR3 in amino acids: CATSWTGDGYTF. As DNA, the CDR3 is TGTGCCACCAGTTGGACAGGGGACGGCTACACCTTC.

This clone was counted a few times. The chain employs TRBV9 and TRBJ1-2; D gene ambiguous. The germline V and J ends were trimmed by 0 bases and 0 bases, with 6 bases remaining between them. The V gene's germline CDR1 is SGDLS and CDR2 YYNGEE. CDR3 length equals 14 residues. The chain's CDR3 is CASSVALSNYGYTF. In DNA form, the CDR3 reads TGTGCCAGCAGCGTAGCTCTATCTAACTATGGCTACACCTTC.

The chain recombines TRBV7-9 with TRBJ2-3; D may be TRBD2 (6 bases). This CDR3 is built from 19 residues. Germline V gene sequence: CDR1 SEHNR, CDR2 FQNEAQ (reference sequence). V was pared by 4 bases and J by 2 bases, with 25 bases between. CDR3 nucleotides: TGTGCCAGCAGCTCCACCGGAGGGGTCTCATTCTCATCCACAGATACGCAGTATTTT. This codes for CASSSTGGVSFSSTDTQYF.

The V call is TRBV6-1, the J call TRBJ1-1, with 9 bases that match TRBD1. The CDR3 is 14 amino acids. Looked up from germline, CDR1 is MNHNS and CDR2 is SASEGT. The V segment lost 4 bases and the J segment 7 bases; nucleotides outside the gene matches: 7. The CDR3 loop reads CASSVLGTGNEAFF. The CDR3 region has the DNA TGTGCCAGCAGTGTTCTTGGGACAGGGAATGAAGCTTTCTTT.

The genes are TRBV4-1 and TRBJ1-6; D is undetermined. The CDR3 sequence is 14 residues long. The germline V gene has CDR1 MGHRA and CDR2 YSYEKL. Trimming removed 2 bases at V and 12 bases at J, with 14 bases between. CDR3 sequence reads: CASSQLMGPQPLHF. The CDR3 DNA sequence: TGCGCCAGCAGCCAATTAATGGGCCCCCAACCCCTCCACTTT.

The chain is built from TRBV11-2 and TRBJ2-5; D is perhaps TRBD2 (6 bases). Trimming left V 4 bases short and J 4 bases short, with 13 bases between. The CDR3 is made up of 14 amino acids. Germline V CDR1 and CDR2: SGHAT, FQNNGV. CDR3 region: CASSSWGLRETQYF. The CDR3 DNA reads TGTGCCAGCAGCTCTTGGGGACTTCGAGAGACCCAGTACTTC.

The rearrangement uses TRBV7-2 and TRBJ1-1; D is possibly TRBD1 (6 bases). This CDR3 is 14 amino acids long. Trimming removed 4 bases from V and 6 bases from J, with 15 bases in between. Germline CDR1 SGHTA, CDR2 FQGNSA. The CDR3 nucleotides read TGTGCCAGCAGCTCGGACAGCTCCTCTTCTGAAGCTTTCTTT. Encoded protein: CASSSDSSSSEAFF. Full variable domain (remainder filled in from reference TRBV7-2 and TRBJ1-1): GAGVSQSPSNKVTEKGKDVELRCDPISGHTALYWYRQSLGQGLEFLIYFQGNSAPDKSGLPSDRFSAERTGGSVSTLTIQRTQQEDSAVYLCASSSDSSSSEAFFGQGTRLTVV.